Below, 17 T cell receptor beta chains from the same sample are listed, as sequenced in a study of blood T cell repertoires in COVID-19. Libraries were prepared by immunoSEQ multiplex PCR; TCRdb keeps only in-frame clonotypes and omits some of them. The profile shows nearly 110,000 clones, 70% to 80% of them singletons. Material for sequencing was peripheral blood. These receptors were collected from a human donor with acute or convalescent COVID-19. The donor label of this sample is uncertain.

This clone turned up a few times. This chain uses TRBV24-1 with TRBJ2-2; D is perhaps TRBD1 (6 bases). V gave up 4 bases and J gave up 1 base, with 12 bases separating them. The CDR3 is made up of 16 amino acids. CDR1 and CDR2 (germline): KGHDR, SFDVKD. The CDR3 DNA is TGTGCCACCAGTGACTGGGGCAGGGGGAACACCGGGGAGCTGTTTTTT. Encoded protein: CATSDWGRGNTGELFF.

The gene calls are TRBV6-6 and TRBJ2-2; possibly TRBD1 for D (6 bases). V shed 6 bases and J shed 4 bases, with 12 bases lying between them. Per germline, CDR1 MNHNY and CDR2 SVGAGI (reference sequence). The CDR3 length is 14 residues. The DNA of the CDR3 is TGTGCCAGCAGCGACGGACAGAGCACCGGGGAGCTGTTTTTT. Protein: CASSDGQSTGELFF.

This clone occurred once. This rearrangement joins TRBV28 to TRBJ1-1; weak D call: TRBD1 (5 bases). The CDR3 sequence is 13 residues long. Germline CDR1 and CDR2: MDHEN and SYDVKM. Trimming removed 6 bases at V and 6 bases at J, with 14 bases between. CDR3 sequence: CASSQGFVSEAFF. CDR3 nucleotide sequence: TGTGCCAGCAGCCAGGGCTTTGTTTCTGAAGCTTTCTTT.

The rearrangement links TRBV5-1 to TRBJ1-1; tentatively, D is TRBD1 (6 bases). V gave up 3 bases and J gave up 5 bases, with 8 bases separating them. From germline, CDR1 is SGHRS and CDR2 YFSETQ. The CDR3 sequence is 12 residues long. The CDR3 sequence is CASSSGTTEAFF. CDR3 nucleotide sequence: TGCGCCAGCAGCTCCGGGACAACTGAAGCTTTCTTT.

The chain combines TRBV28 with TRBJ1-2; 12 positions match TRBD1. Per germline, CDR1 MDHEN and CDR2 SYDVKM. CDR3 length: 15 residues. The V segment lost 6 bases and the J segment 8 bases; nucleotides outside the gene matches: 10. Written as DNA, the CDR3 is TGTGCCAGCAGGATACTGGGACAGGGGGCGCGCGGCTACACCTTC. Amino acids: CASRILGQGARGYTF.

The rearrangement uses TRBV11-3 and TRBJ1-4; the match to TRBD1 covers 7 bases. V lost 5 bases, J lost 8 bases, and 8 bases stayed unmatched. The CDR3 runs to 14 residues. Germline-derived CDR1 and CDR2 are SGHNT and YENEEA. CDR3 coding DNA: TGTGCCAGCAGCCACCACAGGGGACGGGAAAAACTGTTTTTT. This gives the protein CASSHHRGREKLFF.

V usage is TRBV10-3 and J usage is TRBJ2-7; D perhaps matches TRBD1 (5 bases). Germline values: CDR1 ENHRY, CDR2 SYGVKD. The CDR3 contains 12 residues. The V end was cut by 4 bases, the J end by 2 bases, with 6 bases between. The CDR3 protein is CAISVQAYEQYF. CDR3 DNA: TGTGCCATCAGTGTACAGGCCTACGAGCAGTACTTC.

This clone was recorded only once. The chain couples TRBV19 to TRBJ1-3, with D possibly TRBD1 on 5 matching bases. This CDR3 spans 17 amino acids. V lost 3 bases, J lost 0 bases, and 15 bases lay in between. The germline V gene has CDR1 LNHDA and CDR2 SQIVND (reference sequence). The CDR3 protein is CASSMGRLQHSGNTIYF. The DNA of the CDR3 is TGTGCCAGTAGTATGGGGCGGCTCCAGCACTCTGGAAACACCATATATTTT.

J is TRBJ2-7 and V is TRBV7-6; a weak D match, TRBD1 (6 bases). Germline CDR1 is SGHVS and CDR2 is FNYEAQ. Trimming left V 5 bases short and J 0 bases short, with 11 bases between. CDR3 size: 14 residues. The CDR3 DNA reads as TGTGCCAGCAGCCCACGACAGGACTCCTACGAGCAGTACTTC. Its translation is CASSPRQDSYEQYF.

The genes are TRBV7-9 and TRBJ1-1; 7 bases align to TRBD1. With V trimmed by 5 bases and J by 1 base, 13 bases remained unmatched. Germline V gene sequence: CDR1 SEHNR, CDR2 FQNEAQ (reference sequence). The CDR3 consists of 17 residues. CDR3 protein: CASSRLPPGTENTEAFF. The CDR3 DNA reads TGTGCCAGCAGCAGATTGCCTCCCGGGACAGAGAACACTGAAGCTTTCTTT.

The V and J genes are TRBV7-8 and TRBJ1-4, with no clear D. Trimming shortened V by 3 bases and J by 5 bases, and 13 bases separated the two germline ends. Per the germline V gene, CDR1 is SGHVS and CDR2 is FQNEAQ. CDR3 size: 15 residues. CDR3 nucleotides: TGTGCCAGCAGCTTTGCGCCCGGGAGCAATGAAAAACTGTTTTTT. This sequence encodes CASSFAPGSNEKLFF.

This sequence joins TRBV5-5 and TRBJ1-2; TRBD1 aligns across 11 bases. Germline CDR1 SGHKS, CDR2 YYEKEE (reference sequence). The ends lost 0 bases at V and 5 bases at J; junction bases unmatched: 6. The CDR3 is 16 residues long. The CDR3 DNA reads TGTGCCAGCAGCTTGGGAGGGACAGGGGGTCGATATGGCTACACCTTC. As protein: CASSLGGTGGRYGYTF.

This clone appeared a single time. The chain joins TRBV4-2 to TRBJ2-5; 12 nucleotides align to TRBD2. Germline CDR1 reads LGHNA; CDR2 reads YNFKEQ. The V and J ends lost 1 base and 1 base, in that order; junction bases with no gene match: 4. This CDR3 contains 17 residues. This CDR3 reads CASSQVASGGVQETQYF. CDR3 coding DNA: TGTGCCAGCAGCCAAGTCGCTAGCGGGGGGGTCCAAGAGACCCAGTACTTC.

This clone was observed a few times. V usage is TRBV6-6 and J usage is TRBJ1-6, with D tentatively TRBD1 (6 bases). The CDR3 totals 13 residues. V was shortened by 4 bases and J by 6 bases, with 7 bases between the two germline ends. The germline V gene has CDR1 MNHNY and CDR2 SVGAGI (reference sequence). The CDR3 DNA follows: TGTGCCAGCAGTTTACAGGGTAATTCACCCCTCCACTTT. It translates to CASSLQGNSPLHF.

This clone was recorded once. The rearrangement joins TRBV6-1 to TRBJ2-7; 9 bases match TRBD1. J lost 0 bases, V lost 2 bases, and 2 bases had no gene match. Germline loops: CDR1 MNHNS, CDR2 SASEGT. CDR3 length: 15 amino acids. CDR3 coding DNA: TGTGCCAGCAGTGAATTGGGACAGGGCTCCTACGAGCAGTACGTC. Translated, it gives CASSELGQGSYEQYV.

V is TRBV6-4 and J is TRBJ1-2; tentatively, D is TRBD1 (6 bases). Germline V gives CDR1 MRHNA, CDR2 SNTAGT. This CDR3 contains 12 residues. V was cut by 4 bases and J by 14 bases, with 17 bases left in between. The CDR3 here is CASSAGTMTWTF. The CDR3 DNA follows: TGTGCCAGCAGTGCCGGGACAATGACTTGGACCTTC.

The chain couples TRBV9 to TRBJ1-2, with D maybe TRBD1 (5 bases). V lost 3 bases, J lost 7 bases, and 16 bases lay in between. CDR3 length: 14 amino acids. Per germline, CDR1 SGDLS and CDR2 YYNGEE. The CDR3 sequence: CASSAGTRIGGYTF. The DNA for the CDR3 is TGTGCCAGCAGCGCCGGGACTCGGATAGGTGGCTACACCTTC.